A selection of T cell receptor beta chains follows, all from one sample in a study of T-cell reconstitution after alpha-beta-depleted transplantation in children. TCRdb fed the PCR reads into MiXCR, producing one record per CDR3 protein. Of 550,000 to 600,000 distinct CDR3 sequences in the sample, about 23% were seen once. Material: PBMCs, mostly from graft donor cells, obtained 360 days after TCRalphabeta/CD19-depleted stem cell transplant. Receptors originate from a boy in the first two years of life who had a stem cell transplant for acute myeloid leukemia, so the T cells may come from the graft donor. CDR3s include the opening cysteine and the closing phenylalanine or tryptophan. The D gene is left open where the match is weak. Expanded clones are given a class, and other clones once, few, many or no size at all.

cdr3_nt: TGTGCCAGCAGCCTCTGGACACCGCAAGAGACCCAGTACTTC
cdr3_aa: CASSLWTPQETQYF
clone_size: many
d_call: .
v_call: TRBV3-1
j_call: TRBJ2-5

cdr3_nt: TGTGCCAGCAGCCCGACAAGTAGCAATCAGCCCCAGCATTTT
cdr3_aa: CASSPTSSNQPQHF
clone_size: .
d_call: .
v_call: TRBV12-3/TRBV12-4
j_call: TRBJ1-5

cdr3_nt: TGCGCCAGCAGCCAAGATCCTTTCTACGAGCAGTACTTC
cdr3_aa: CASSQDPFYEQYF
clone_size: many
d_call: .
v_call: TRBV4-3
j_call: TRBJ2-7

cdr3_nt: TGTGCCAGCAGCCCCCGGGAACAAGAGACCCAGTACTTC
cdr3_aa: CASSPREQETQYF
clone_size: many
d_call: .
v_call: TRBV7-9
j_call: TRBJ2-5

cdr3_nt: TGTGCCAGCAGCAGGGACTACGAGCAGTACTTC
cdr3_aa: CASSRDYEQYF
clone_size: many
d_call: .
v_call: TRBV12-3/TRBV12-4
j_call: TRBJ2-7

cdr3_nt: TGCGCCAGCAGTGAGGGCTGGGACTATCAGCCCCAGCATTTT
cdr3_aa: CASSEGWDYQPQHF
clone_size: many
d_call: .
v_call: TRBV10-2
j_call: TRBJ1-5

cdr3_nt: TGCGCCAGCAGCACTGGTGGCTCTTTTTTCACAGATACGCAGTATTTT
cdr3_aa: CASSTGGSFFTDTQYF
clone_size: many
d_call: .
v_call: TRBV5-1
j_call: TRBJ2-3

cdr3_nt: TGTGCCAGCAGCCCATACAGTGGGGGGGCCGGGTATGAGACCCAGTACTTC
cdr3_aa: CASSPYSGGAGYETQYF
clone_size: .
d_call: .
v_call: TRBV7-7
j_call: TRBJ2-5

cdr3_nt: TGTGCCAGCAGGCCGGACAGGGGGCGAGAGCAGCCCCAGCATTTT
cdr3_aa: CASRPDRGREQPQHF
clone_size: few
d_call: TRBD1
v_call: TRBV6-1
j_call: TRBJ1-5

cdr3_nt: TGCAGTCCGCCCGGGGGGGGGATTAATGAGCAGTTCTTC
cdr3_aa: CSPPGGGINEQFF
clone_size: .
d_call: TRBD2
v_call: TRBV20-1
j_call: TRBJ2-1

cdr3_nt: TGCGCCAGCAGCTTGTTGGCGTCGAGCTCCTACAATGAGCAGTTCTTC
cdr3_aa: CASSLLASSSYNEQFF
clone_size: many
d_call: .
v_call: TRBV5-1
j_call: TRBJ2-1

cdr3_nt: TGTGCCAGCAGCGCGCCGGGACACCCTTGGGGTGAGCAGTTCTTC
cdr3_aa: CASSAPGHPWGEQFF
clone_size: .
d_call: .
v_call: TRBV11-2
j_call: TRBJ2-1

cdr3_nt: TGTGCCAGCAGCCCAGCCCGGGGGGCAGATACGCAGTATTTT
cdr3_aa: CASSPARGADTQYF
clone_size: few
d_call: TRBD2
v_call: TRBV7-2
j_call: TRBJ2-3

cdr3_nt: TGTGCCAGCAGTGAAGATGACCTCCCGAGGGCCTACGAGCAGTACTTC
cdr3_aa: CASSEDDLPRAYEQYF
clone_size: .
d_call: .
v_call: TRBV6-1
j_call: TRBJ2-7

cdr3_nt: TGCGCCAGCAGCTTTTCCGGAGGGCAGCCCCAGCATTTT
cdr3_aa: CASSFSGGQPQHF
clone_size: many
d_call: .
v_call: TRBV5-1
j_call: TRBJ1-5

cdr3_nt: TGCAGCGTGCTAGCGGGGTACGAGCTGTTTTTT
cdr3_aa: CSVLAGYELFF
clone_size: many
d_call: TRBD2
v_call: TRBV29-1
j_call: TRBJ2-2

cdr3_nt: TGCGCCAGCAGCCAAGGCCAGGGAAGTGAGCAGTTCTTC
cdr3_aa: CASSQGQGSEQFF
clone_size: many
d_call: .
v_call: TRBV4-1
j_call: TRBJ2-1

cdr3_nt: TGTGCCAGCAGTTACTCCAGCGGACCCAGCACAGATACGCAGTATTTT
cdr3_aa: CASSYSSGPSTDTQYF
clone_size: many
d_call: .
v_call: TRBV6-5
j_call: TRBJ2-3

cdr3_nt: TGCGCCAGCAGCCAAGAACAAGTCCCCTACAATGAGCAGTTCTTC
cdr3_aa: CASSQEQVPYNEQFF
clone_size: few
d_call: .
v_call: TRBV4-3
j_call: TRBJ2-1

cdr3_nt: TGCAGCGTTGGCGACACGGGCGGGGAGCTGTTTTTT
cdr3_aa: CSVGDTGGELFF
clone_size: .
d_call: .
v_call: TRBV29-1
j_call: TRBJ2-2

cdr3_nt: TGCAGTGCTAGGTGGGAGGGACAGGGACCCTTAGAGACCCAGTACTTC
cdr3_aa: CSARWEGQGPLETQYF
clone_size: many
d_call: TRBD1
v_call: TRBV20-1
j_call: TRBJ2-5

cdr3_nt: TGTGCCAGCAGACGACTAGCGGGGGGGCCTGGTGAGCAGTTCTTC
cdr3_aa: CASRRLAGGPGEQFF
clone_size: .
d_call: TRBD2
v_call: TRBV6-1
j_call: TRBJ2-1

cdr3_nt: TGCAGTGCTAGAGATTCAGTAGCGGGGAGCACAGATACGCAGTATTTT
cdr3_aa: CSARDSVAGSTDTQYF
clone_size: .
d_call: TRBD2
v_call: TRBV20-1
j_call: TRBJ2-3

cdr3_nt: TGCGCCAGCACCGTGGGGGGGGAGGGAAACACCGGGGAGCTGTTTTTT
cdr3_aa: CASTVGGEGNTGELFF
clone_size: .
d_call: TRBD2
v_call: TRBV10-2
j_call: TRBJ2-2

cdr3_nt: TGTGCCAGCAGCCCGACAGGAGTTGAAGCTTTCTTT
cdr3_aa: CASSPTGVEAFF
clone_size: .
d_call: .
v_call: TRBV12-3/TRBV12-4
j_call: TRBJ1-1

cdr3_nt: TGCAGTGCTAGAGCCGGCGGCGGGAGTAATCAGCCCCAGCATTTT
cdr3_aa: CSARAGGGSNQPQHF
clone_size: many
d_call: .
v_call: TRBV20-1
j_call: TRBJ1-5

cdr3_nt: TGCAGTGCCATCGACAGGGCTTATGAGTGGCAAGAGACCCAGTACTTC
cdr3_aa: CSAIDRAYEWQETQYF
clone_size: .
d_call: TRBD1
v_call: TRBV20-1
j_call: TRBJ2-5

cdr3_nt: TGTGCCAGCAGTTTAGCGCTTTTACAGGGGGGTGAAAAACTGTTTTTT
cdr3_aa: CASSLALLQGGEKLFF
clone_size: .
d_call: TRBD1
v_call: TRBV12-3/TRBV12-4
j_call: TRBJ1-4

cdr3_nt: TGCAGCGTTGAAACACGGACAGGGGATTATCGAGAGACCCAGTACTTC
cdr3_aa: CSVETRTGDYRETQYF
clone_size: .
d_call: TRBD1
v_call: TRBV29-1
j_call: TRBJ2-5

cdr3_nt: TGCAGTGCCGGTTCCCCCGATGAGCAGTTCTTC
cdr3_aa: CSAGSPDEQFF
clone_size: many
d_call: .
v_call: TRBV20-1
j_call: TRBJ2-1

cdr3_nt: TGTGCCAGCAGTTACTTTAGTCAAGAGACCCAGTACTTC
cdr3_aa: CASSYFSQETQYF
clone_size: .
d_call: .
v_call: TRBV6-6
j_call: TRBJ2-5

cdr3_nt: TGTGCCAGCAGCCAAAGGGGAGGGACTAGCGCGACCTACAATGAGCAGTTCTTC
cdr3_aa: CASSQRGGTSATYNEQFF
clone_size: .
d_call: TRBD2
v_call: TRBV4-2
j_call: TRBJ2-1

cdr3_nt: TGCAGAGCCTGGGGAAAGGAGGGCCTCGGGGAGCAGTTCTTC
cdr3_aa: CRAWGKEGLGEQFF
clone_size: few
d_call: .
v_call: TRBV20-1
j_call: TRBJ2-1

cdr3_nt: TGCAGCGTTGTCCCGGGAGACCCCTACGAGCAGTACTTC
cdr3_aa: CSVVPGDPYEQYF
clone_size: many
d_call: .
v_call: TRBV29-1
j_call: TRBJ2-7

cdr3_nt: TGCGCCAGCAGTGACCAAACAGGGAAGTCCTACAATGAGCAGTTCTTC
cdr3_aa: CASSDQTGKSYNEQFF
clone_size: .
d_call: .
v_call: TRBV10-1
j_call: TRBJ2-1

cdr3_nt: TGCAGTGCTGTCAGGGGGGTGGTCTCGGAGACCCAGTACTTC
cdr3_aa: CSAVRGVVSETQYF
clone_size: .
d_call: .
v_call: TRBV20-1
j_call: TRBJ2-5

cdr3_nt: TGTGCTAGTGGTTTGACCGGGGGGGAAGAGACCCAGTACTTC
cdr3_aa: CASGLTGGEETQYF
clone_size: .
d_call: TRBD2
v_call: TRBV12-5
j_call: TRBJ2-5

cdr3_nt: TGTGCCAGCAGCCGGACCGGAGGCTCCTATAATTCACCCCTCCACTTT
cdr3_aa: CASSRTGGSYNSPLHF
clone_size: .
d_call: .
v_call: TRBV7-6
j_call: TRBJ1-6

cdr3_nt: TGTGCCAGCAGGGGAGGGGCGACTAATGAAAAACTGTTTTTT
cdr3_aa: CASRGGATNEKLFF
clone_size: once
d_call: .
v_call: TRBV27
j_call: TRBJ1-4

cdr3_nt: TGCGCCAGCAGCCCGGAGGGGCCGAAGGAGCAGTACTTC
cdr3_aa: CASSPEGPKEQYF
clone_size: few
d_call: .
v_call: TRBV5-1
j_call: TRBJ2-7

cdr3_nt: TGCGCCAGCAGCTTGGGGGGGGCGGAGTCCTACGAGCAGTACTTC
cdr3_aa: CASSLGGAESYEQYF
clone_size: .
d_call: .
v_call: TRBV5-1
j_call: TRBJ2-7

cdr3_nt: TGCAGCGTTGGGGGTGGACAGGGGTTAGATACGCAGTATTTT
cdr3_aa: CSVGGGQGLDTQYF
clone_size: .
d_call: TRBD1
v_call: TRBV29-1
j_call: TRBJ2-3

cdr3_nt: TGTGCCAGCAGCGGAATACAGGGCCACTATGGCTACACCTTC
cdr3_aa: CASSGIQGHYGYTF
clone_size: .
d_call: .
v_call: TRBV12-3/TRBV12-4
j_call: TRBJ1-2

cdr3_nt: TGTGCCAGCAGCTTATATGCAGAGAATCAGCCCCAGCATTTT
cdr3_aa: CASSLYAENQPQHF
clone_size: .
d_call: .
v_call: TRBV7-6
j_call: TRBJ1-5